This T cell receptor beta chain was found in a study of cytomegalovirus exposure and HLA in healthy donors. Study in general: Samples from HLA-typed donors yielded 65 million to 85 million unique TCRs in an early data release.

PCR amplification relied on 60 Vbeta primers (plus 13 Jbeta primers). The data were produced by immunoSEQ multiplex PCR, yet TCRdb's version contains in-frame clones alone and is incomplete. The sample includes roughly 58,000 clones, roughly 84% of them seen just once. As regards this clone: The antigen is unknown.

General study results and limits: Reports state that TCR beta sequences accurately predicted most subjects' HLA-A and HLA-B alleles. A link between a missense DCLRE1C variant and TCR beta V- and J-gene trimming emerged from a later analysis. Productive rates of about 87% or about 30% were seen for most TCR beta V segments in an earlier analysis.

The junction had 2 bases not matched to a gene; V was cut back by 5 bases and J by 2 bases. The germline V gene encodes CDR1 KGHSH and CDR2 LQKENI. This CDR3 is built from 14 residues. Sequencing was performed on PBMCs. The rearrangement links TRBV18 to TRBJ1-4, with TRBD1 matching 7 bases. The source is a human donor in good health. CDR3 protein: CASSIRGTNEKLFF. The CDR3 DNA sequence: TGTGCCAGCTCAATCAGGGGGACTAATGAAAAACTGTTTTTT.